This passage covers 11 T cell receptor beta chains from one sample sequenced in a study of cytomegalovirus exposure and HLA in healthy donors. Researchers ran the PCR with 60 Vbeta and 13 Jbeta primers. Generated by immunoSEQ multiplex PCR, the TCRdb table keeps only in-frame clones and is missing some. The data contain 95,000 to 150,000 clones, more than 65% of them singletons. The specimen sequenced was PBMCs. The receptors originated from a man aged 18 to 35 in good health and CMV-seropositive.

The chain combines TRBV6-6 with TRBJ2-3; TRBD2 agrees at 10 bases. Germline CDR1 and CDR2: MNHNY and SVGAGI (reference sequence). The CDR3 loop spans 15 amino acids. After removal of 6 bases from V and 0 bases from J, the junction contained 3 bases not matched to a gene. CDR3 amino acids: CASRRAGGSTDTQYF. CDR3 in DNA: TGTGCCAGCAGAAGAGCGGGAGGGAGCACAGATACGCAGTATTTT.

This chain connects TRBV5-1 to TRBJ1-3, with D hard to call. CDR3 length: 16 residues. Germline lookup yields CDR1 SGHRS and CDR2 YFSETQ. V was cut by 4 bases and J by 0 bases, with 14 bases left in between. The CDR3 DNA sequence: TGCGCCAGCAGCCAACTCCCGGGTTTCTCTGGAAACACCATATATTTT. Amino acid sequence: CASSQLPGFSGNTIYF.

V gene TRBV4-3 combines with J gene TRBJ2-7; the match to TRBD1 covers 10 bases. Germline V gives CDR1 LGHNA, CDR2 YSLEER. This CDR3 is built from 15 residues. The V and J ends lost 1 base and 4 bases, in that order; junction bases with no gene match: 4. This chain's CDR3 is CASSQGWDRGYEQYF. The CDR3 coding sequence is TGCGCCAGCAGCCAAGGCTGGGACAGGGGTTACGAGCAGTACTTC.

The V gene is TRBV11-2, the J gene TRBJ1-1; D is possibly TRBD1 (6 bases). Germline V gives CDR1 SGHAT, CDR2 FQNNGV. V lost 4 bases, J lost 2 bases, and 20 bases lay in between. This CDR3 is built from 17 residues. The CDR3, as DNA: TGTGCCAGCAGCTCTATTAGGGGGAGAACAGGTAACACTGAAGCTTTCTTT. This gives the protein CASSSIRGRTGNTEAFF. The full variable domain, its missing parts supplied by reference TRBV11-2 and TRBJ1-1, is EAGVAQSPRYKIIEKRQSVAFWCNPISGHATLYWYQQILGQGPKLLIQFQNNGVVDDSQLPKDRFSAERLKGVDSTLKIQPAKLEDSAVYLCASSSIRGRTGNTEAFFGQGTRLTVV.

The chain links TRBV5-6 to TRBJ1-5; 8 bases are a match to TRBD1. The CDR3 has 14 amino acids. Trimming cost V 4 bases and J 3 bases; bases outside gene matches: 3. The germline V gene has CDR1 SGHDT and CDR2 YYEEEE. The CDR3 DNA reads TGTGCCAGCAGCCCGGGACAGGACAATCAGCCCCAGCATTTT. Its protein product is CASSPGQDNQPQHF.

This chain links TRBV7-9 with TRBJ2-7; D is possibly TRBD2 (6 bases). This CDR3 is built from 15 residues. V gave up 1 base and J gave up 7 bases, with 17 bases separating them. The germline gives CDR1 SEHNR, CDR2 FQNEAQ (reference sequence). The chain's CDR3 is CASSLGGVGLGEQYF. The CDR3 bases are TGTGCCAGCAGCTTAGGCGGGGTGGGACTCGGGGAGCAGTACTTC.

The CDR3 region is CASSARDTGYTEAFF. CDR3 coding DNA: TGTGCCAGCTCAGCCCGGGACACTGGCTACACTGAAGCTTTCTTT. The chain combines TRBV18 with TRBJ1-1; possibly TRBD1 for D (6 bases). Germline CDR1 reads KGHSH; CDR2 reads LQKENI. The CDR3 is 15 amino acids. V lost 5 bases, J lost 3 bases, and 16 bases lay in between.

J is TRBJ2-1 and V is TRBV18; 7 positions match TRBD2. The CDR3 has 14 amino acids. With 2 bases clipped from V and 6 bases from J, the junction kept 4 bases outside the gene matches. The germline V gene has CDR1 KGHSH and CDR2 LQKENI. The CDR3 sequence is CASSPGGVGNEQFF. The CDR3 DNA is TGTGCCAGCTCACCAGGGGGGGTTGGCAATGAGCAGTTCTTC.

This clone was detected once. This sequence joins TRBV5-5 and TRBJ2-3; TRBD2 aligns across 8 bases. CDR3 length equals 19 residues. V lost 1 base, J lost 2 bases, and 15 bases stayed unmatched. Germline V gives CDR1 SGHKS, CDR2 YYEKEE (reference sequence). The CDR3 region has the DNA TGTGCCAGCAGCTTGAGCCCTTCTACGGGAGGGGGGTTCACAGATACGCAGTATTTT. Amino acids: CASSLSPSTGGGFTDTQYF.

This clone was detected a few times. The chain carries TRBV2 and TRBJ1-1; no definite D call. The CDR3 length is 13 residues. Trimming shortened V by 2 bases and J by 5 bases, and 9 bases separated the two germline ends. Germline CDR1 SNHLY, CDR2 FYNNEI. For the CDR3, the DNA is TGTGCCAGCAGTGAAACAATCGGGACTGAAGCTTTCTTT. Its protein is CASSETIGTEAFF. Drawing the rest from reference TRBV2 and TRBJ1-1, the complete variable domain is EPEVTQTPSHQVTQMGQEVILRCVPISNHLYFYWYRQILGQKVEFLVSFYNNEISEKSEIFDDQFSVERPDGSNFTLKIRSTKLEDSAMYFCASSETIGTEAFFGQGTRLTVV.

This chain connects TRBV19 to TRBJ1-3, with TRBD1 matching over 7 bases. The junction had 0 bases not matched to a gene; V was cut back by 5 bases and J by 2 bases. This CDR3 contains 13 residues. CDR1 and CDR2 (germline): LNHDA, SQIVND (reference sequence). The CDR3 here is CASSQGAGNTIYF. The DNA for the CDR3 is TGTGCCAGTAGTCAGGGGGCTGGAAACACCATATATTTT.